A single sample is the source of the 23 T cell receptor beta chains below, sequenced in a study of molecular identifiers for immune sequencing clone quantification. MiXCR, run by TCRdb on the PCR reads, gives a single entry per CDR3 protein. The sample gives around 6,000 distinct CDR3 sequences, roughly 15% of which show up once; approximately 2.3% is in the top ten. Sample: naive CD8+ T cells from blood, with Jurkat cell RNA spiked in. Subset reported: FACS-sorted CD8+CD4-CCR7+CD45RA+ naive T cells. These receptors were collected from a human donor in good health. Some libraries in this study had Jurkat cell RNA spiked in.

In this sample, this clonotype is medium-sized. This sequence joins TRBV6-2 or TRBV6-3 and TRBJ2-7, with 7 bases matching TRBD2. The germline V gene encodes CDR1 MNHEY and CDR2 SVGEGT. The V gene end was trimmed by 6 bases and the J gene end by 4 bases; junction bases not matched to a gene: 12. This CDR3 has 15 amino acids. The CDR3 DNA reads as TGTGCCAGCAGCCCCTTTCGGATAGCGGGTTACGAGCAGTACTTC. Translation gives CASSPFRIAGYEQYF.

In its sample, this clonotype is medium-sized (0.01 to 0.1%). The rearrangement links TRBV4-2 to TRBJ2-5, with D maybe TRBD2 (6 bases). Trimming took 5 bases from V and 3 from J, leaving 16 bases between them. The CDR3 has 15 amino acids. Germline lookup yields CDR1 LGHNA and CDR2 YNFKEQ. For the CDR3, the DNA is TGTGCCAGCAGCTCGTCCGGGCCGGGGGAAGAGACCCAGTACTTC. It encodes CASSSSGPGEETQYF.

Sample share makes this clonotype medium-sized. The V and J genes are TRBV12-3 or TRBV12-4 and TRBJ2-3; D possibly corresponds to TRBD2 (7 bases). V lost 8 bases to trimming and J lost 8 bases, with 17 bases between them. The CDR3 runs 13 residues. The CDR3: CASSPGGRGTQYF. DNA for the CDR3: TGTGCCAGCTCCCCGGGGGGCCGGGGTACGCAGTATTTT.

About this clonotype itself: At one of its ends the junction is not consistent with the germline gene, which may arise from a read error. The rearrangement uses TRBV5-3 and TRBJ2-3; perhaps TRBD1 as D (5 bases). TRBV5-3 qualifies as an ORF whose function is uncertain. The CDR3 is 14 amino acids. CDR3 in DNA: TGTGCCAGCAGCTCTCGACAGCAGTGGGATACGCAGTATTTT. Translating it yields CASSSRQQWDTQYF.

In this sample, this clonotype is medium-sized. V gene TRBV30 combines with J gene TRBJ2-7; D is unresolved. Germline values: CDR1 GTSNPN, CDR2 SVGIG (reference sequence). V was trimmed by 4 bases and J by 0 bases, leaving 7 bases between them. This CDR3 region has 12 residues. The CDR3 nucleotides read TGTGCCTGGACGGGCACCTCCTACGAGCAGTACTTC. Translated, it gives CAWTGTSYEQYF.

This sequence joins TRBV29-1 and TRBJ2-2; D is unclear. V lost 3 bases to trimming and J lost 2 bases, with 7 bases between them. Germline V CDR1 and CDR2: SQVTM, ANQGSEA. CDR3 length equals 13 residues. CDR3 DNA sequence: TGCAGCGTTGACGGGCTCAACACCGGGGAGCTGTTTTTT. It codes for CSVDGLNTGELFF.

The chain has TRBV7-4 and TRBJ1-1, with 8 bases fitting TRBD1. V was pared by 7 bases and J by 14 bases, with 18 bases of the junction left unmatched. The germline gives CDR1 SGHVT, CDR2 SQSDAQ. CDR3 size: 14 residues. CDR3: CASTLGQVYTEVFF. DNA of the CDR3: TGTGCCAGCACCTTGGGACAGGTCTACACAGAAGTCTTCTTT.

Note on this clonotype: A read error may be the cause here, since a much bigger clone is one base away. This chain connects TRBV5-8 to TRBJ2-1; D call uncertain. V was shortened by 4 bases and J by 8 bases, with 22 bases between the two germline ends. CDR3 length: 16 residues. Per germline, CDR1 SGHTS and CDR2 YDEGEE. Here the CDR3 DNA reads TGTGCCAGCAGCACGAACAGTCTCTTTATTGCGGATGAGCAGTTCTTC. Encoded protein: CASSTNSLFIADEQFF.

The chain joins TRBV11-2 to TRBJ2-3, with D hard to call. Germline V gene lookup returns CDR1 SGHAT and CDR2 FQNNGV. V was shortened by 7 bases and J by 2 bases, with 19 bases between the two germline ends. The CDR3 contains 16 residues. The CDR3 sequence is CASNPGYGFDTDTQYF. The DNA of the CDR3 is TGTGCCAGCAACCCTGGGTACGGTTTCGACACAGATACGCAGTATTTT.

By proportion, this clonotype is medium-sized. The V and J genes are TRBV7-9 and TRBJ2-5; TRBD1 might be the D (5 bases). The CDR3 has 16 residues. Germline V lookup: CDR1 SEHNR, CDR2 FQNEAQ (reference sequence). Trimming took off 1 base at V and 4 bases at J, with 16 bases between the two ends. The DNA of the CDR3 is TGTGCCAGCAGCTTAGGATCAGGGTCCGGTGGAGAGACCCAGTACTTC. It is translated as CASSLGSGSGGETQYF.

As for this clonotype: At one of its ends the junction is not consistent with the germline gene, which may arise from a read error. The CDR3 sequence: CASGLGSYEQYF. CDR3 DNA sequence: TGTGCCAGCGGCTTGGGAAGCTACGAGCAGTACTTC. The V and J genes are TRBV5-6 and TRBJ2-7; D call uncertain. CDR1 and CDR2 (germline): SGHDT, YYEEEE. This CDR3 is 12 amino acids long. Full variable domain (missing parts from reference TRBV5-6 and TRBJ2-7): DAGVTQSPTHLIKTRGQQVTLRCSPKSGHDTVSWYQQALGQGPQFIFQYYEEEERQRGNFPDRFSGHQFPNYSSELNVNALLLGDSALYLCASGLGSYEQYFGPGTRLTVT.

By share of the sample, this clonotype is medium-sized (0.01 to 0.1%). The chain combines TRBV6-2 or TRBV6-3 with TRBJ1-1; no firm D call. The CDR3 has 11 amino acids. Between the trimmed V and J ends, which lost 4 bases and 6 bases, there was a span of 6 bases. Germline V CDR1 and CDR2: MNHEY, SVGEGT. CDR3 sequence reads: CASSSLAEAFF. As DNA, the CDR3 is TGTGCCAGCAGTTCCCTCGCTGAAGCTTTCTTT.

This clonotype counts as medium-sized. The rearrangement links TRBV9 to TRBJ2-2; tentative D call: TRBD2 (6 bases). The germline CDR1 and CDR2 sequences are SGDLS and YYNGEE. With 4 bases removed from V and 6 bases from J, the gap between germline ends came to 10 bases. CDR3 length equals 13 residues. CDR3 loop: CASSPWGAGELFF. CDR3 nucleotide sequence: TGTGCCAGCAGCCCGTGGGGGGCCGGGGAGCTGTTTTTT.

Within the sample, this clonotype is medium-sized. The chain joins TRBV27 to TRBJ2-7, with a tentative D call TRBD1 (6 bases). Trimming pared 2 bases from V and 2 bases from J, leaving 7 bases between. This CDR3 has 13 residues. Per the germline V gene, CDR1 is MNHEY and CDR2 is SMNVEV (reference sequence). CDR3 amino acids: CASSLNRAYEQYF. As DNA, the CDR3 is TGTGCCAGCAGTTTAAACAGGGCCTACGAGCAGTACTTC.

This chain joins TRBV20-1 and TRBJ2-3; D is uncertain. The CDR3 runs 13 residues. Germline-derived CDR1 and CDR2 are DFQATT and SNEGSKA (reference sequence). The CDR3 sequence: CNAGRTFTDTQYF. The CDR3, as DNA: TGCAATGCCGGCAGGACCTTCACAGATACGCAGTATTTT.

By its share, this clonotype is medium-sized (0.01 to 0.1%). The J gene is TRBJ2-6, the V gene TRBV20-1; D is unclear. The CDR3 runs to 15 residues. Germline CDR1 reads DFQATT; CDR2 reads SNEGSKA (reference sequence). V lost 5 bases, J lost 1 base, and 12 bases lay in between. CDR3 region: CSAGETFSGANVLTF. CDR3 bases: TGCAGTGCTGGCGAGACTTTTTCTGGGGCCAACGTCCTGACTTTC.

A note on this clonotype: At one boundary the junction diverges from the germline segment, which might be a read error. The CDR3 protein is CASSITGTGRPDTQCF. The CDR3 DNA reads as TGCGCCAGTAGTATTACCGGGACAGGGAGGCCAGATACGCAGTGTTTT. The V call is TRBV19, the J call TRBJ2-3; 9 positions agree with TRBD1. The CDR3 sequence is 16 residues long. Germline V lookup: CDR1 LNHDA, CDR2 SQIVND (reference sequence).

This clonotype has at least ten counts. The rearrangement links TRBV11-2 to TRBJ2-7; D not resolved. The germline CDR1 and CDR2 sequences are SGHAT and FQNNGV. This CDR3 region has 14 residues. Trimming pared 0 bases from V and 6 bases from J, leaving 12 bases between. CDR3 region: CASSLDRSMAEQYF. Here the CDR3 DNA reads TGTGCCAGCAGCTTAGATCGGTCCATGGCCGAGCAGTACTTC.

By frequency in the sample, this clonotype is medium-sized. V usage is TRBV2 and J usage is TRBJ2-5, with 8 bases that match TRBD1. Germline values: CDR1 SNHLY, CDR2 FYNNEI. The ends lost 6 bases at V and 4 bases at J; junction bases unmatched: 10. CDR3 length equals 15 residues. The CDR3, as DNA: TGTGCCAGCAGGCCGGGACAGGCGCCTGGAGAGACCCAGTACTTC. Translated: CASRPGQAPGETQYF.

This clonotype showed up just a few times. One base away lies a much larger clone, so this may be a sequencing read error. The chain links TRBV27 to TRBJ1-5; 9 bases line up with TRBD1. The CDR3 contains 16 residues. The V segment lost 5 bases and the J segment 9 bases; nucleotides outside the gene matches: 14. Germline CDR1 reads MNHEY; CDR2 reads SMNVEV (reference sequence). The CDR3 DNA sequence: TGTGCCAGCAGTACCCAAACAGGGGGCGGTTATCGGCCCCAGCATTTT. Amino acid sequence: CASSTQTGGGYRPQHF.

Only a few counts were recorded for this clonotype. A much bigger clone sits one base away, suggesting this may be a read error. The chain is built from TRBV29-1 and TRBJ2-4, with D unresolved. Germline CDR1 reads SQVTM; CDR2 reads ANQGSEA. The V end lost 4 bases, the J end lost 9 bases, and 13 bases lay between the germline ends. The CDR3 sequence is 12 residues long. The CDR3 nucleotides read TGCAGCGTTGTATCGCACCTTGGCATTCAGTACTTC. Protein sequence: CSVVSHLGIQYF.

By frequency in the sample, this clonotype is medium-sized (0.01 to 0.1%). This chain connects TRBV5-1 to TRBJ2-5, with D unclear. CDR3 length: 13 residues. Germline assignment: CDR1 SGHRS and CDR2 YFSETQ. V gave up 4 bases and J gave up 0 bases, with 7 bases separating them. CDR3 nucleotide sequence: TGCGCCAGCAGCACCGAAAACCAAGAGACCCAGTACTTC. This sequence encodes CASSTENQETQYF.

By share, this clonotype counts as medium-sized. The chain has TRBV9 and TRBJ1-5; D not resolved. The germline V gene encodes CDR1 SGDLS and CDR2 YYNGEE. V was pared by 0 bases and J by 0 bases, with 1 base between. CDR3 length: 13 residues. This CDR3 reads CASSVGSNQPQHF. The CDR3 bases are TGTGCCAGCAGCGTAGGTAGCAATCAGCCCCAGCATTTT.